This T cell receptor (beta chain) is from a study of Graves' ophthalmopathy and Graves' hyperthyroidism. The study enrolled ophthalmopathy donors with moderate-to-severe activity, CAS ≥3, NOSPECS ≥4 and duration under 3 months. Diagnosis relied on clinical symptoms, serum thyroxine, TRAb, thyroid ultrasound and orbital computed tomography. As the starting material, over 9.5 ml of fresh peripheral blood yielded the PBMCs. With regard to this clonotype: Its antigen is as yet unknown.

The authors amplified TCR beta CDR3 regions from RNA transcripts. RT-PCR in the first round used HTBI primers; a second-round multiplex PCR followed. TCRdb re-analysed the multiplex PCR reads in MiXCR, keeping a single row per CDR3 protein. The repertoire includes about 48,000 distinct CDR3 sequences, over 45% of them detected once, and approximately 23% sits in the top ten. J lost 6 bases, V lost 4 bases, and 18 bases had no gene match. The CDR3 is 19 residues long. Germline CDR1 SGHRS, CDR2 YFSETQ. Study-wide points: The blood repertoire also included most expanded thyroid clonotypes above 0.001 frequency.

V usage is TRBV5-1 and J usage is TRBJ2-1, with 11 nucleotides matching TRBD2. Sample: peripheral blood. This clonotype was sampled from an adult man with Graves' ophthalmopathy. The CDR3 spells CASSPWGGLAGGSPNEQFF. As DNA, the CDR3 is TGCGCCAGCAGCCCCTGGGGGGGGCTAGCGGGAGGTAGTCCCAATGAGCAGTTCTTC.